A selection of T cell receptor beta chains follows, all from one sample in a study of OX40 agonist ivuxolimab in advanced cancers. The protocol was immunoSEQ multiplex PCR, while the TCRdb copy is restricted to in-frame clones and leaves out a portion. The sample has tens of thousands of clones, 86% seen once. The sample here was CD4+ or CD8+ T cells sorted from blood, taken in a trial of the OX40 agonist ivuxolimab. Source of these receptors: an adult with an advanced solid tumor such as melanoma, head and neck, liver or kidney cancer. Both conserved end residues are part of each CDR3. Each record gives: J gene, D gene, clone size, V gene, CDR3 DNA, CDR3 protein. D genes are given only for firm matches. Rows give clone size only sometimes, using once, few, many, or a class for an expanded clone.

J: TRBJ2-7
D: -
size: once
V: TRBV5-4
DNA: TGTGCCAGCAGCGTCGGGACGCCAAGCTCCTACGAGCAGTACTTC
CDR3: CASSVGTPSSYEQYF

J: TRBJ2-1
D: -
size: -
V: TRBV19
DNA: TGTGCCAGTAGTATCCGGAGTGGGGGGAGAGGATACAATGAGCAGTTCTTC
CDR3: CASSIRSGGRGYNEQFF

J: TRBJ2-1
D: -
size: few
V: TRBV11-3
DNA: TGTGCCAGCAGTCGAGGAGTAGGGTATGAGCAGTTCTTC
CDR3: CASSRGVGYEQFF

J: TRBJ1-1
D: -
size: -
V: TRBV18
DNA: TGTGCCAGCTCACGTAGGGCCCAGACAGGGAACACTGAAGCTTTCTTT
CDR3: CASSRRAQTGNTEAFF

J: TRBJ1-2
D: TRBD1
size: -
V: TRBV5-1
DNA: TGCGCCAGCAGCGAAAGCCCACAGGGGGCGCAGGGCTACACCTTC
CDR3: CASSESPQGAQGYTF

J: TRBJ1-1
D: -
size: -
V: TRBV19
DNA: TGTGCCAGTAGCGACAGGAGGAACACTGAAGCTTTCTTT
CDR3: CASSDRRNTEAFF

J: TRBJ1-2
D: TRBD1
size: -
V: TRBV10-3
DNA: TGTGCCATCAGTGGGGGACAGTGGAGTAACTATGGCTACACCTTC
CDR3: CAISGGQWSNYGYTF

J: TRBJ1-1
D: -
size: -
V: TRBV7-9
DNA: TGTGCCAGCAGCCCCCAGGAGAACACTGAAGCTTTCTTT
CDR3: CASSPQENTEAFF

J: TRBJ2-5
D: -
size: -
V: TRBV29-1
DNA: TGCAGCGCCTCTCCGGCTCCATCAGAGACCCAGTACTTC
CDR3: CSASPAPSETQYF

J: TRBJ1-4
D: TRBD1
size: -
V: TRBV19
DNA: TGTGCCAGTAGAAACGGACAGGGTACTAATGAAAAACTGTTTTTT
CDR3: CASRNGQGTNEKLFF

J: TRBJ1-2
D: -
size: -
V: TRBV21-1
DNA: TGTGCCAGCAGCAAAGGGGGACTCCAAGGCTACACCTTC
CDR3: CASSKGGLQGYTF

J: TRBJ2-3
D: -
size: -
V: TRBV4-1
DNA: TGCGCCAGCAGCCAAGATCTGCGAGGGACAGATACGCAGTATTTT
CDR3: CASSQDLRGTDTQYF

J: TRBJ2-3
D: TRBD1
size: -
V: TRBV7-3
DNA: TGTGCCAGCAGCTTAACGTTGGCAGGGGGCCCAGATACGCAGTATTTT
CDR3: CASSLTLAGGPDTQYF

J: TRBJ2-3
D: TRBD2
size: -
V: TRBV5-1
DNA: TGCGCCAGCAGCCGGGGTCCGGGACTAGCGGGAGCAGATACGCAGTATTTT
CDR3: CASSRGPGLAGADTQYF

J: TRBJ1-2
D: -
size: -
V: TRBV11-2
DNA: TGTGCCAGCAGCCTCCAGGGAGATGGCTACACCTTC
CDR3: CASSLQGDGYTF

J: TRBJ1-1
D: TRBD1
size: -
V: TRBV19
DNA: TGTGCCAGTAGTATCGGACAGGGCTTTAGGACTGAAGCTTTCTTT
CDR3: CASSIGQGFRTEAFF

J: TRBJ1-5
D: -
size: -
V: TRBV2
DNA: TGTGCCAGCAGTTTGCAGGGCAATCAGCCCCAGCATTTT
CDR3: CASSLQGNQPQHF

J: TRBJ2-5
D: -
size: -
V: TRBV28
DNA: TGTGCCAGCAACCATCTAGAGACCCAGTACTTC
CDR3: CASNHLETQYF

J: TRBJ1-3
D: -
size: -
V: TRBV5-1
DNA: TGCGCCAGCAGCTTTCAGGGAGGTGGGACTGGAAACACCATATATTTT
CDR3: CASSFQGGGTGNTIYF

J: TRBJ2-6
D: TRBD1
size: once
V: TRBV23-1
DNA: TGCGCCAGCAGTTCACAGGGGTTGAGCTCTGGGGCCAACGTCCTGACTTTC
CDR3: CASSSQGLSSGANVLTF

J: TRBJ2-3
D: TRBD2
size: -
V: TRBV2
DNA: TGTGCCAGCAGCGCCCGGGCTAGCGGGAGGGCCGGGTCGGCAGATACGCAGTATTTT
CDR3: CASSARASGRAGSADTQYF

J: TRBJ2-3
D: -
size: -
V: TRBV12-5
DNA: TGTGCTAGTGGTTTGGCTTCCTCGAGTGGGTCTCCCACAGATACGCAGTATTTT
CDR3: CASGLASSSGSPTDTQYF

J: TRBJ2-7
D: TRBD2
size: -
V: TRBV11-3
DNA: TGTGCCAGCAGCCTCACCTCGACTAGCGGGAGTACCTACGAGCAGTACTTC
CDR3: CASSLTSTSGSTYEQYF

J: TRBJ1-5
D: -
size: once
V: TRBV15
DNA: TGTGCCACCAGCAGACAGCTTGGGACTTTAGGGCATCAGCCCCAGCATTTT
CDR3: CATSRQLGTLGHQPQHF

J: TRBJ1-2
D: TRBD1
size: -
V: TRBV9
DNA: TGTGCCAGCAGCCCCCGGGACAGGGATGGCTACACCTTC
CDR3: CASSPRDRDGYTF

J: TRBJ2-5
D: TRBD2
size: -
V: TRBV27
DNA: TGTGCCAGCAGTTTGTCTCTAGCGGTCCAAGAGACCCAGTACTTC
CDR3: CASSLSLAVQETQYF

J: TRBJ1-2
D: -
size: once
V: TRBV2
DNA: TGTGCCAGCAGTCAGGACAGCCAGTATGGCTACACCTTC
CDR3: CASSQDSQYGYTF

J: TRBJ1-3
D: -
size: -
V: TRBV18
DNA: TGTGCCAGCTCACTAGACAGATCTGGAAACACCATATATTTT
CDR3: CASSLDRSGNTIYF

J: TRBJ1-2
D: TRBD1
size: -
V: TRBV5-1
DNA: TGCGCCAGCAGCTCCCGCCTTGAACAGGGGGCGCAGGGGAACTATGGCTACACCTTC
CDR3: CASSSRLEQGAQGNYGYTF

J: TRBJ2-1
D: TRBD1
size: -
V: TRBV11-3
DNA: TGTGCCAGCAGCCCTGGGACAGTTTACAATGAGCAGTTCTTC
CDR3: CASSPGTVYNEQFF

J: TRBJ2-5
D: -
size: -
V: TRBV28
DNA: TGTGCCAGCAGTCAGGGCCCTGGACAGCAAGAGACCCAGTACTTC
CDR3: CASSQGPGQQETQYF

J: TRBJ2-5
D: -
size: few
V: TRBV5-1
DNA: TGCGCCAGCAGCTTGGGTCCTTCCGGGTACCAAGAGACCCAGTACTTC
CDR3: CASSLGPSGYQETQYF

J: TRBJ1-1
D: TRBD1
size: once
V: TRBV29-1
DNA: TGCAGCGTTTACAGGGGAGTGAACACTGAAGCTTTCTTT
CDR3: CSVYRGVNTEAFF

J: TRBJ2-1
D: TRBD1
size: -
V: TRBV5-1
DNA: TGCGCCAGCAGCTTGGGTCAGGGGGCTTACAATGAGCAGTTCTTC
CDR3: CASSLGQGAYNEQFF

J: TRBJ1-6
D: -
size: -
V: TRBV28
DNA: TGTGCCAGCATTCCGGCGGGGGGTTATAATTCACCCCTCCACTTT
CDR3: CASIPAGGYNSPLHF

J: TRBJ2-2
D: -
size: -
V: TRBV6-1
DNA: TGTGCCAGCAACGGAGACACCGGGGAGCTGTTTTTT
CDR3: CASNGDTGELFF

J: TRBJ2-1
D: TRBD2
size: -
V: TRBV5-4
DNA: TGTGCCAGCAGTTTCGGGGGGAGTACTTACAATGAGCAGTTCTTC
CDR3: CASSFGGSTYNEQFF

J: TRBJ1-4
D: -
size: -
V: TRBV28
DNA: TGTGCCAGCAGTTTATTATCGGTCGAAAAACTGTTTTTT
CDR3: CASSLLSVEKLFF

J: TRBJ2-5
D: -
size: once
V: TRBV30
DNA: TGTGCCTGGACCCCCCAACCGGAAGAGACCCAGTACTTC
CDR3: CAWTPQPEETQYF

J: TRBJ2-4
D: TRBD2
size: -
V: TRBV2
DNA: TGTGCCAGCAGCGGCGGACTAGCCAAAAACATTCAGTACTTT
CDR3: CASSGGLAKNIQYF

J: TRBJ2-7
D: -
size: -
V: TRBV5-6
DNA: TGTGCCAGCAGCTTGAGGGGACGTATGGATTACGAGCAGTACTTC
CDR3: CASSLRGRMDYEQYF

J: TRBJ2-3
D: TRBD2
size: -
V: TRBV5-5
DNA: TGTGCCAGCAGCCCGGGACTAGCGGGGTCCACAGATACGCAGTATTTT
CDR3: CASSPGLAGSTDTQYF

J: TRBJ1-5
D: -
size: -
V: TRBV18
DNA: TGTGCCAGCTCAGGGGACGGCCTTCCCCAGCATTTT
CDR3: CASSGDGLPQHF

J: TRBJ1-1
D: -
size: once
V: TRBV6-1
DNA: TGTGCCAGCATTACCCGGGGGGGCCAGAACACTGAAGCTTTCTTT
CDR3: CASITRGGQNTEAFF

J: TRBJ2-5
D: TRBD1
size: once
V: TRBV10-3
DNA: TGTGCCATCAGTGGGGACAGAGAAGAGACCCAGTACTTC
CDR3: CAISGDREETQYF

J: TRBJ1-1
D: -
size: -
V: TRBV15
DNA: TGTGCCACCAGCATTCTAGGGGGGGTATGGGCTTTCTTT
CDR3: CATSILGGVWAFF

J: TRBJ2-5
D: -
size: -
V: TRBV28
DNA: TGTGCCAGCAGTCGCAGCCCCGTGCGAGAGACCCAGTACTTC
CDR3: CASSRSPVRETQYF